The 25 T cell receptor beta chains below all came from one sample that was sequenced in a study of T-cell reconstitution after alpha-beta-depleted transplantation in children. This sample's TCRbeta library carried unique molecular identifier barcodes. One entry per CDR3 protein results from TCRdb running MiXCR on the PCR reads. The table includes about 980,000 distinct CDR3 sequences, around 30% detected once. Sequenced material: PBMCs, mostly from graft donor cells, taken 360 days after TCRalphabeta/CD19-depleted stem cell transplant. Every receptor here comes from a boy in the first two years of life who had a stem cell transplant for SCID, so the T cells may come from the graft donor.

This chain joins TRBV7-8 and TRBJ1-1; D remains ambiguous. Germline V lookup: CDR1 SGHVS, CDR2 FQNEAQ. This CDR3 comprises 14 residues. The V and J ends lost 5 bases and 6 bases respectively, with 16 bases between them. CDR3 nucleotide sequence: TGTGCCAGCAGCGTATTCCCGAGTTTACCTGAAGCTTTCTTT. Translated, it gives CASSVFPSLPEAFF.

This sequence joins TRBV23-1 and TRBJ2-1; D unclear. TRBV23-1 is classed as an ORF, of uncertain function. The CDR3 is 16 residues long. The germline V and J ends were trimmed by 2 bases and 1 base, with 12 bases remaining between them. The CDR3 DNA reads TGCGCCAGCAGTCAAGCCGACGGAAGTTCCTACAATGAGCAGTTCTTC. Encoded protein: CASSQADGSSYNEQFF.

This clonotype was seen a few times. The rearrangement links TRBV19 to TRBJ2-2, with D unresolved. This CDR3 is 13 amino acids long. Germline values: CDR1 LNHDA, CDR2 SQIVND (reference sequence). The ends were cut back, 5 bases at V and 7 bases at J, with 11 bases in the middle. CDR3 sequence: CASSWAWDGELFF. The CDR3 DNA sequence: TGTGCCAGTAGTTGGGCGTGGGACGGGGAGCTGTTTTTT.

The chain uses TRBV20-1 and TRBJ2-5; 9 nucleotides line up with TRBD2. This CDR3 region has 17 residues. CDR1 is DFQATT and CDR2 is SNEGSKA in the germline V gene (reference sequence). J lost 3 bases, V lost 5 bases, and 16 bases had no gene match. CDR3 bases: TGCAGTGCTGGGTCCCTCCGGGAGCGGGGGGCAAAAGAGACCCAGTACTTC. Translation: CSAGSLRERGAKETQYF.

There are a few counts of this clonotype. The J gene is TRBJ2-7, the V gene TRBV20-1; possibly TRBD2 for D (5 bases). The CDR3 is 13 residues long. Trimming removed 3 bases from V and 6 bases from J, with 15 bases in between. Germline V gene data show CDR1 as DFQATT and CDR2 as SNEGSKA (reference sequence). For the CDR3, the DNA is TGCAGTGCTAGGTTTAGAGGGCAGGCCGAGCAGTACTTC. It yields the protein CSARFRGQAEQYF.

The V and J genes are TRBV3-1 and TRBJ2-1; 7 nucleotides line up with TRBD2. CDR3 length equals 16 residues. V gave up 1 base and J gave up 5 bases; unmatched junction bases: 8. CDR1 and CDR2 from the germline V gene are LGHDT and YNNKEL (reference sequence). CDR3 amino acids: CASSQVTAGPHNEQFF. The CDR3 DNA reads TGTGCCAGCAGCCAAGTAACAGCGGGGCCCCACAATGAGCAGTTCTTC.

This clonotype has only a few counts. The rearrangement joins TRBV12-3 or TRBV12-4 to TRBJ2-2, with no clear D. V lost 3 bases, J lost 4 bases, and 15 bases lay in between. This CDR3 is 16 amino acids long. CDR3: CASSFEALASTGELFF. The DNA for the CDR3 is TGTGCCAGCAGTTTTGAGGCTCTCGCGAGCACCGGGGAGCTGTTTTTT.

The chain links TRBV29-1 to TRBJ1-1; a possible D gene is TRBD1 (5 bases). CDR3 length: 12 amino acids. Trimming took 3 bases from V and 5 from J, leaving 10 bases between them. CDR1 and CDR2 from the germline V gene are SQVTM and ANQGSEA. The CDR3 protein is CSVDAGGTEAFF. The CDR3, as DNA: TGCAGCGTTGATGCCGGGGGTACTGAAGCTTTCTTT.

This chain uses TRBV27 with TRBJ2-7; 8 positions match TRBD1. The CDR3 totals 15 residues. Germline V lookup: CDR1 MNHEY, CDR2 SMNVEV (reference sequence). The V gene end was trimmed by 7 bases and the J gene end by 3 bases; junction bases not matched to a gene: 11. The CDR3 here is CASTWTGRSIYEQYF. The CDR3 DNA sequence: TGTGCCAGCACTTGGACAGGGAGGTCTATCTACGAGCAGTACTTC.

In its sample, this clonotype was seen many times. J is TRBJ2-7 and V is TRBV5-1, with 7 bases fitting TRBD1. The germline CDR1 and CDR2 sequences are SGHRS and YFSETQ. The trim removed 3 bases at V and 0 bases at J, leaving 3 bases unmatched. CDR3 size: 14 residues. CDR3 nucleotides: TGCGCCAGCAGCTCGGGACAGACCTCCTACGAGCAGTACTTC. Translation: CASSSGQTSYEQYF.

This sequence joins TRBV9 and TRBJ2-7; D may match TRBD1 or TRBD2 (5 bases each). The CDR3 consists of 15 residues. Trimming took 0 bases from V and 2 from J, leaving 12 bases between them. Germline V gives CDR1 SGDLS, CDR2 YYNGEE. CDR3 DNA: TGTGCCAGCAGCGTAGGCATGGGGGTTGCCTACGAGCAGTACTTC. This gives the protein CASSVGMGVAYEQYF.

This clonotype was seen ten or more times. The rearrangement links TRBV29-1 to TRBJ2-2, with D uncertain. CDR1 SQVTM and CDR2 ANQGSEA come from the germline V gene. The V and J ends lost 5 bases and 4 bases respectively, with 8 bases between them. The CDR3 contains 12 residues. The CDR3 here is CSVSRVTGELFF. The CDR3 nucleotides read TGCAGCGTTTCAAGGGTCACCGGGGAGCTGTTTTTT.

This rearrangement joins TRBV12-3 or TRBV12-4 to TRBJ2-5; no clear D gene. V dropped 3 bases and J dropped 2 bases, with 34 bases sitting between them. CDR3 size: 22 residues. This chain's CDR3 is CASSFWNHHLTSTSEEQETQYF. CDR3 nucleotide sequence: TGTGCCAGCAGTTTTTGGAACCATCACTTAACTTCCACCTCAGAAGAACAAGAGACCCAGTACTTC.

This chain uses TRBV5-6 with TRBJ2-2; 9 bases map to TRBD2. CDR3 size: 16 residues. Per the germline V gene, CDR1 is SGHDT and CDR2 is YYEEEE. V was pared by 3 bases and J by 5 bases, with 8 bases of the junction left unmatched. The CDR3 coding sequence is TGTGCCAGCAGCTCGCTAGCGGGGAAGGTGACCGGGGAGCTGTTTTTT. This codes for CASSSLAGKVTGELFF.

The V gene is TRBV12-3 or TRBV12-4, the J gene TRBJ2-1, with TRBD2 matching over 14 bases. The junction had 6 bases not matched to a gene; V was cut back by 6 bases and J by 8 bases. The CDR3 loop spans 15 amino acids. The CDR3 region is CASRVTSGGGYEQFF. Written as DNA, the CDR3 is TGTGCCAGCAGGGTGACTAGCGGGGGGGGCTATGAGCAGTTCTTC.

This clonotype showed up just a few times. CDR3 nucleotides: TGTGCCATCAACCAGGGAAACACCATATATTTT. Encoded protein: CAINQGNTIYF. The chain recombines TRBV12-3 or TRBV12-4 with TRBJ1-3; no clear D gene. The CDR3 covers 11 residues. V was shortened by 10 bases and J by 4 bases, with 8 bases between the two germline ends.

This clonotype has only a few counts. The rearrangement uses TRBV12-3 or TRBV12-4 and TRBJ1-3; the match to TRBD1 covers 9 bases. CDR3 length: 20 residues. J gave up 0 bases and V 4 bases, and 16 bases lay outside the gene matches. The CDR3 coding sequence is TGTGCCAGCAGTTCACGCTATCCCCTTTCGGGACAGGGCTCTGGAAACACCATATATTTT. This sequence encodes CASSSRYPLSGQGSGNTIYF.

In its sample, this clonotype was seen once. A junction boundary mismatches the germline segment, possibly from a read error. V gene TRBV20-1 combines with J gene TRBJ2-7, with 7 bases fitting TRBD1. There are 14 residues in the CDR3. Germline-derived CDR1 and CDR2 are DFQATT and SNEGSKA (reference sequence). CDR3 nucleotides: TGCAGTGCTACCGGGACAGTTAAGTCCTACGATCAGTACTTC. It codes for CSATGTVKSYDQYF.

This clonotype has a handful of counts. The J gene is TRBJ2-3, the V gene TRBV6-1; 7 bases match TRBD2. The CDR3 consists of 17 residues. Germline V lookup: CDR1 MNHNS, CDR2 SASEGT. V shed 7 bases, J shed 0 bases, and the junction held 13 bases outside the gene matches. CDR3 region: CASIPTGGGSSTDTQYF. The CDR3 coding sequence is TGTGCCAGCATCCCTACGGGCGGGGGATCTAGCACAGATACGCAGTATTTT.

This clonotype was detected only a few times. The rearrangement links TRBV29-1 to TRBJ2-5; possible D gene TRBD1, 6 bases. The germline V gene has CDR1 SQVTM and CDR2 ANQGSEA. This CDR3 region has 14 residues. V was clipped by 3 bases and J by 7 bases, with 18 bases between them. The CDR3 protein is CSVEDSFLAGTQYF. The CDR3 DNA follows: TGCAGCGTTGAGGACAGCTTTCTGGCTGGGACCCAGTACTTC.

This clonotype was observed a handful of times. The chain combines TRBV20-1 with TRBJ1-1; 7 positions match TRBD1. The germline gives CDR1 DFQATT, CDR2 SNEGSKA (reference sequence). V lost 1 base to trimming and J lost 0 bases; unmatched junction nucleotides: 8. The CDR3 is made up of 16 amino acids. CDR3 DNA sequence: TGCAGTGCTAGAGGATTACAGGGGAGATTGAACACTGAAGCTTTCTTT. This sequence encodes CSARGLQGRLNTEAFF.

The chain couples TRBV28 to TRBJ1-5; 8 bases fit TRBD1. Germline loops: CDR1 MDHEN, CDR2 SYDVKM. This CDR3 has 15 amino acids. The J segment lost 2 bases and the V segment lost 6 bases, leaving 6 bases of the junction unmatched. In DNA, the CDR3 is TGTGCCAGCAGCCGGACAGGGAATGGCAATCAGCCCCAGCATTTT. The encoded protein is CASSRTGNGNQPQHF.

This CDR3 is CASSPRGSGESDTQYF. CDR3 in DNA: TGCGCCAGCAGCCCAAGGGGTAGCGGGGAGTCAGATACGCAGTATTTT. This chain uses TRBV4-1 with TRBJ2-3; 8 positions agree with TRBD2. The CDR3 loop spans 16 amino acids. Germline V gene lookup returns CDR1 MGHRA and CDR2 YSYEKL. Trimming cost V 4 bases and J 4 bases; bases outside gene matches: 10.

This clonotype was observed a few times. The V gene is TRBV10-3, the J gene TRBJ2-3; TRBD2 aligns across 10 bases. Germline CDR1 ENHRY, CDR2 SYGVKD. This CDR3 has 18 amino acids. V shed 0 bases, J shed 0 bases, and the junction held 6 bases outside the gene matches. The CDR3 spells CAISESLAGAFSTDTQYF. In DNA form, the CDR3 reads TGTGCCATCAGTGAGTCGCTAGCGGGGGCATTTAGCACAGATACGCAGTATTTT.

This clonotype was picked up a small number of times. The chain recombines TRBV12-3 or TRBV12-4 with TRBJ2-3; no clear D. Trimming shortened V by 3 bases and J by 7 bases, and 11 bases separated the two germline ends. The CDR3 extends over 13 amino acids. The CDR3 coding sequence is TGTGCCAGCAGTTTGGGGTCTACCTATACGCAGTATTTT. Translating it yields CASSLGSTYTQYF.